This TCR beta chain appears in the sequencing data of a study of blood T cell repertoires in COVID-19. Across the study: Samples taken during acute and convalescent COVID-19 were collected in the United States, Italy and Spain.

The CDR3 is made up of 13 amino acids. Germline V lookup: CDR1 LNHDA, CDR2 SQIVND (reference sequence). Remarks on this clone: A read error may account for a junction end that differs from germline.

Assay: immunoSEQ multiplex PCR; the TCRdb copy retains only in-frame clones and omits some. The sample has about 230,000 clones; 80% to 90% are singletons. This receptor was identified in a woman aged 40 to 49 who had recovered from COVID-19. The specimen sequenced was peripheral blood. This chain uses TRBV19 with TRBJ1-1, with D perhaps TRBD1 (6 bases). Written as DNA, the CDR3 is TGTGCCAGTAGGATAGGCACAGGGATTGAAGCTTTCTTT. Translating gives CASRIGTGIEAFF.